These 15 T cell receptor beta chains were all obtained from the same sample, sequenced in a study of blood T cell repertoires in COVID-19. TCRdb's copy holds only in-frame clones and misses some; the assay was immunoSEQ multiplex PCR. The table includes 350,000 to 500,000 clones, 88% detected once. Specimen: PBMCs or T cells enriched from blood (not recorded which). Source of these receptors: a woman younger than 35 who had been exposed to COVID-19.

The chain links TRBV6-4 to TRBJ1-1, with D unresolved. Germline CDR1 is MRHNA and CDR2 is SNTAGT. V was pared by 3 bases and J by 8 bases, with 16 bases between. This CDR3 is 14 amino acids long. This chain's CDR3 is CASSDSLAAVEAFF. CDR3 in DNA: TGTGCCAGCAGTGATAGTTTGGCGGCGGTCGAAGCTTTCTTT.

V usage is TRBV7-9 and J usage is TRBJ2-7; 10 nucleotides match TRBD2. This CDR3 comprises 17 residues. Germline values: CDR1 SEHNR, CDR2 FQNEAQ (reference sequence). With 4 bases clipped from V and 5 bases from J, the junction kept 14 bases outside the gene matches. DNA of the CDR3: TGTGCCAGCAGCTCCCCCTTGTCTCCTAGCGGGAGCGACGAGCAGTACTTC. Its protein product is CASSSPLSPSGSDEQYF.

The V call is TRBV5-1, the J call TRBJ1-5; the match to TRBD1 covers 7 bases. The J segment lost 2 bases and the V segment lost 3 bases, leaving 14 bases of the junction unmatched. Germline CDR1 SGHRS, CDR2 YFSETQ. The CDR3 runs to 18 residues. In DNA form, the CDR3 reads TGCGCCAGCAGCTCGCGGACTCTCTACAGGGGCGGCAATCAGCCCCAGCATTTT. Its protein product is CASSSRTLYRGGNQPQHF.

V gene TRBV5-1 combines with J gene TRBJ2-5, with D possibly matching TRBD2 (6 bases). CDR3 length: 13 amino acids. Germline V gives CDR1 SGHRS, CDR2 YFSETQ. The V end lost 6 bases, the J end lost 2 bases, and 11 bases lay between the germline ends. The CDR3 DNA follows: TGCGCCAGCAATCGGGACTTGCAAGAGACCCAGTACTTC. It specifies CASNRDLQETQYF.

In the case of this clone: Other nucleotide sequences from this sample produce the same CDR3. The chain carries TRBV18 and TRBJ1-1; no reliable D call. Trimming removed 6 bases at V and 0 bases at J, with 8 bases between. The CDR3 consists of 13 residues. Germline CDR1 is KGHSH and CDR2 is LQKENI. The CDR3 region is CASSPPMNTEAFF. The CDR3 bases are TGTGCCAGCTCTCCCCCAATGAACACTGAAGCTTTCTTT.

The rearrangement joins TRBV13 to TRBJ1-2, with 11 bases matching TRBD1. The CDR3 has 15 residues. Looked up from germline, CDR1 is PRHDT and CDR2 is FYEKMQ (reference sequence). Trimming cost V 4 bases and J 7 bases; bases outside gene matches: 8. The CDR3 loop reads CASSSGQGAGGGYTF. DNA for the CDR3: TGTGCCAGCAGCTCCGGACAGGGGGCAGGAGGTGGCTACACCTTC.

The rearrangement links TRBV28 to TRBJ1-4; 7 positions match TRBD1. Germline V gene sequence: CDR1 MDHEN, CDR2 SYDVKM. V was pared by 8 bases and J by 5 bases, with 5 bases of the junction left unmatched. The CDR3 runs to 13 residues. The CDR3 region is CASRRQGNEKLFF. CDR3 bases: TGTGCCAGCCGGAGACAGGGAAATGAAAAACTGTTTTTT.

The chain joins TRBV27 to TRBJ2-7, with 8 bases aligning to TRBD2. V trimming: 2 bases; J trimming: 2 bases; junction bases outside the gene matches: 8. This CDR3 comprises 16 residues. Germline V gives CDR1 MNHEY, CDR2 SMNVEV (reference sequence). CDR3 sequence (DNA): TGTGCCAGCAGTTTAGGACCAGCGGGGGCCACCTACGAGCAGTACTTC. Translating it yields CASSLGPAGATYEQYF.

With regard to this clone: The same CDR3 arises from other DNA sequences in this sample as well. The rearrangement uses TRBV18 and TRBJ1-1, with a weak D call TRBD1 (6 bases). V was clipped by 6 bases and J by 3 bases, with 11 bases between them. Germline V lookup: CDR1 KGHSH, CDR2 LQKENI. The CDR3 contains 13 residues. CDR3 sequence: CASSANRDTEAFF. CDR3 sequence (DNA): TGTGCCAGCTCGGCCAACAGGGACACTGAAGCTTTCTTT.

V usage is TRBV2 and J usage is TRBJ1-1; the match to TRBD1 covers 9 bases. V shed 6 bases, J shed 1 base, and the junction held 9 bases outside the gene matches. This CDR3 comprises 16 residues. CDR1 and CDR2 from the germline V gene are SNHLY and FYNNEI. CDR3 sequence (DNA): TGTGCCAGCAGACTCGACAGGGGGGGGCGGAACACTGAAGCTTTCTTT. It codes for CASRLDRGGRNTEAFF.

The rearrangement links TRBV7-2 to TRBJ2-7, with TRBD2 as a possible D gene (5 bases). Looked up from germline, CDR1 is SGHTA and CDR2 is FQGNSA. The CDR3 is made up of 15 amino acids. V was clipped by 4 bases and J by 3 bases, with 16 bases between them. CDR3 region: CASSSSPREGYEQYF. CDR3 sequence (DNA): TGTGCCAGCAGCTCCTCTCCCCGGGAAGGCTACGAGCAGTACTTC.

This chain uses TRBV6-5 with TRBJ2-2; D is uncertain. Looked up from germline, CDR1 is MNHEY and CDR2 is SVGAGI. V dropped 7 bases and J dropped 4 bases, with 10 bases sitting between them. The CDR3 loop spans 13 amino acids. CDR3 protein: CASTRGVTGELFF. CDR3 bases: TGTGCCAGCACCAGAGGAGTCACCGGGGAGCTGTTTTTT.

The rearrangement links TRBV29-1 to TRBJ2-7; D might be TRBD1 (5 bases). CDR1 is SQVTM, CDR2 ANQGSEA, per germline. The length of the CDR3 is 13 residues. With 6 bases removed from V and 3 bases from J, the gap between germline ends came to 15 bases. CDR3 loop: CSVRTRDHYEQYF. CDR3 DNA: TGCAGCGTGAGGACAAGGGATCACTACGAGCAGTACTTC.

The rearrangement links TRBV28 to TRBJ1-6; D is possibly TRBD1 (6 bases). CDR1 MDHEN and CDR2 SYDVKM come from the germline V gene. The V end was cut by 6 bases, the J end by 0 bases, with 15 bases between. The CDR3 runs 17 residues. In nucleotides, the CDR3 is TGTGCCAGCAGATCGACAGGTGAGAGCTCCTATAATTCACCCCTCCACTTT. This gives the protein CASRSTGESSYNSPLHF.

The chain uses TRBV6-4 and TRBJ2-5, with D hard to call. This CDR3 has 17 residues. V lost 2 bases and J lost 0, with 16 bases in between. The germline CDR1 and CDR2 sequences are MRHNA and SNTAGT. This CDR3 reads CASSDMNSEEYQETQYF. CDR3 coding DNA: TGTGCCAGCAGTGACATGAACTCCGAAGAGTACCAAGAGACCCAGTACTTC.